This T cell receptor beta chain comes out of a study of blood T cell repertoires in COVID-19. On the study more broadly: Acute and convalescent COVID-19 samples came from the United States, Italy and Spain. Sources were T cells, B-cell-depleted T cells, or PBMCs; the material itself was cDNA or gDNA.

Original analysis: For nucleated cells, counts were estimated from reference gene primer amplification. The protocol was immunoSEQ multiplex PCR, while the TCRdb copy is restricted to in-frame clones and leaves out a portion. V, J and clone size were drawn from that table, and D and trimming were deduced from the DNA. Of 95,000 or so clones detected, around 85% appear once; the ten largest clones hold 20% to 30%. This clone was counted once. The CDR3 length is 14 residues. V was trimmed by 6 bases and J by 1 base, leaving 9 bases between them. Germline V gives CDR1 MNHEY, CDR2 SMNVEV (reference sequence).

What was sequenced was peripheral blood. The rearrangement links TRBV27 to TRBJ2-2; the D gene is possibly TRBD2 (5 bases). The TCR comes from an elderly man with active or convalescent COVID-19. The CDR3 bases are TGTGCCAGCAGCCCCCGGGGGAACACCGGGGAGCTGTTTTTT. Its protein is CASSPRGNTGELFF.